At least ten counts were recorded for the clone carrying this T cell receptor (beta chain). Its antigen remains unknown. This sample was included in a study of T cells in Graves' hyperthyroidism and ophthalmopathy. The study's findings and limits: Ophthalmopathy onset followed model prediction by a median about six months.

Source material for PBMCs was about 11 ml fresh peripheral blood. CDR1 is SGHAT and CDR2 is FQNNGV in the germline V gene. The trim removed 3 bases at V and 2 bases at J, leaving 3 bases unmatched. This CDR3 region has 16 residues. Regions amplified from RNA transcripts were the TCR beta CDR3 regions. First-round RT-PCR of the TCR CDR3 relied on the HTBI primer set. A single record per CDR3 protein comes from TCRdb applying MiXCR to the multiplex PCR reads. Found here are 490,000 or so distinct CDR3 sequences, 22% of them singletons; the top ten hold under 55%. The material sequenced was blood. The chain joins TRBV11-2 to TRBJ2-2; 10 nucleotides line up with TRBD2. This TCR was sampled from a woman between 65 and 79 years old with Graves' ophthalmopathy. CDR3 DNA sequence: TGTGCCAGCAGCTTCTGGACTAGCGGTAACACCGGGGAGCTGTTTTTT. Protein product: CASSFWTSGNTGELFF.